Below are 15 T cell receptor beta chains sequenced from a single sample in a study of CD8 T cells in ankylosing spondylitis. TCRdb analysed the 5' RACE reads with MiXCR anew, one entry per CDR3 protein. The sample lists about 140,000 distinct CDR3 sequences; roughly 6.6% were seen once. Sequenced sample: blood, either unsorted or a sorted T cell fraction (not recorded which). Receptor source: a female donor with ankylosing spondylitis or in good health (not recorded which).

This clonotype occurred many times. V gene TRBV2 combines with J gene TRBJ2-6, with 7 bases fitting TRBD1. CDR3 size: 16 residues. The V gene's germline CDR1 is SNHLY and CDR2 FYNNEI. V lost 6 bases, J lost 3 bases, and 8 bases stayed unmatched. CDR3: CASSPIQGFGANVLTF. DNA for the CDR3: TGTGCCAGCAGCCCAATACAGGGGTTTGGGGCCAACGTCCTGACTTTC.

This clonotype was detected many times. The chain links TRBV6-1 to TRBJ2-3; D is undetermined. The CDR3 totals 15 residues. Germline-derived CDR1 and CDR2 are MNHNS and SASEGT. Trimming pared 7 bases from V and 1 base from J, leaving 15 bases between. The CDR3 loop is CASKTALARTDTQYF. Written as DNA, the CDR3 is TGTGCCAGCAAGACGGCCCTGGCGCGCACAGATACGCAGTATTTT.

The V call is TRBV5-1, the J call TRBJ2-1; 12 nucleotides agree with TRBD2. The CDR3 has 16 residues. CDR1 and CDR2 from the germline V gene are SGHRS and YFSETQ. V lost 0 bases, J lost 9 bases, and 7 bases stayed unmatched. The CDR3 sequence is CASSLAASGGVSEQFF. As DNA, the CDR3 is TGCGCCAGCAGCTTGGCGGCTAGCGGGGGGGTCTCTGAGCAGTTCTTC. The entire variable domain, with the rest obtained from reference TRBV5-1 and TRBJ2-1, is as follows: KAGVTQTPRYLIKTRGQQVTLSCSPISGHRSVSWYQQTPGQGLQFLFEYFSETQRNKGNFPGRFSGRQFSNSRSEMNVSTLELGDSALYLCASSLAASGGVSEQFFGPGTRLTVL.

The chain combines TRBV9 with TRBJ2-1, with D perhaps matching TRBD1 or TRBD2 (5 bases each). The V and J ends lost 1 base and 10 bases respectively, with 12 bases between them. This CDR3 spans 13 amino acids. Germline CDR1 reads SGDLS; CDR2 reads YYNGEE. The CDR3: CASSVTLGDEQFF. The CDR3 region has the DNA TGTGCCAGCAGCGTAACTCTAGGGGACGAGCAGTTCTTC.

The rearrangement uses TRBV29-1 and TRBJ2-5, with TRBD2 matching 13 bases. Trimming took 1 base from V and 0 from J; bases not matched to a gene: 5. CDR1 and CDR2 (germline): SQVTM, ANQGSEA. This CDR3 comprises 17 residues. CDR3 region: CSVEGPTSGGYQETQYF. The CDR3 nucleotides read TGCAGCGTTGAAGGGCCGACTAGCGGGGGGTACCAAGAGACCCAGTACTTC.

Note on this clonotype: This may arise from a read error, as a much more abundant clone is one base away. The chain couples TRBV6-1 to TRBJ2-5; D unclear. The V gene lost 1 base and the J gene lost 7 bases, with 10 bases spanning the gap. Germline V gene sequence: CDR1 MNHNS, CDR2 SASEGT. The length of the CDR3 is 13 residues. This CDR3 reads CASSEVTVATQYF. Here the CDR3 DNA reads TGTGCCAGCAGTGAAGTCACAGTTGCGACCCAGTACTTC.

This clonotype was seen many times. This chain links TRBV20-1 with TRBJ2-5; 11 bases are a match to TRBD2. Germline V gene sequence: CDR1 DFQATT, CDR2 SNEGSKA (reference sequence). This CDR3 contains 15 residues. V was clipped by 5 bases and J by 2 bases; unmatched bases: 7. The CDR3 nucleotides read TGCAGTGCTTTTTCGACTAGCGGGGAACAAGAGACCCAGTACTTC. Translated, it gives CSAFSTSGEQETQYF.

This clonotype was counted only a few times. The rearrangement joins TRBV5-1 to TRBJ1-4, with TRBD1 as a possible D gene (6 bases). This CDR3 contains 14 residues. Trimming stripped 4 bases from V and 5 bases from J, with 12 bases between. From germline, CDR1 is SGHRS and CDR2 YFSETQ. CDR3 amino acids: CASSPDSTNEKLFF. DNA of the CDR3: TGCGCCAGCAGCCCGGACAGTACCAATGAAAAACTGTTTTTT.

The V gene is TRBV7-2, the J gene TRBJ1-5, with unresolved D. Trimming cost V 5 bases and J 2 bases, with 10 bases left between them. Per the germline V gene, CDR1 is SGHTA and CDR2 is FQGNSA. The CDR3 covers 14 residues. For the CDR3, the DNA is TGTGCCAGCAGCCCCCGGAAGGGCAATCAGCCCCAGCATTTT. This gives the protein CASSPRKGNQPQHF. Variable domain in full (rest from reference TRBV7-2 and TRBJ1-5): GAGVSQSPSNKVTEKGKDVELRCDPISGHTALYWYRQSLGQGLEFLIYFQGNSAPDKSGLPSDRFSAERTGGSVSTLTIQRTQQEDSAVYLCASSPRKGNQPQHFGDGTRLSIL.

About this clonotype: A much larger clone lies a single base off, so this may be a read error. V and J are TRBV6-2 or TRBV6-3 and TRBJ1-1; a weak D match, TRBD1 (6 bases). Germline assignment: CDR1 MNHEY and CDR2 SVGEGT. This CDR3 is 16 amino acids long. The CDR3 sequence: CASSFIRGPKATVAFF. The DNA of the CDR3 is TGTGCCAGCAGCTTCATCAGGGGCCCGAAGGCCACTGTAGCTTTCTTT.

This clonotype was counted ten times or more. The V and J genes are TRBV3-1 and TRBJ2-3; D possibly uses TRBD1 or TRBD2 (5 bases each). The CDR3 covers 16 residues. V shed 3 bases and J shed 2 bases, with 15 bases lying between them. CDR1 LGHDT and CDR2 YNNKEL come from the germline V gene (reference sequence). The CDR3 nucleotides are TGTGCCAGCAGCCATCATCAGAGAGGGGCCACAGATACGCAGTATTTT. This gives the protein CASSHHQRGATDTQYF.

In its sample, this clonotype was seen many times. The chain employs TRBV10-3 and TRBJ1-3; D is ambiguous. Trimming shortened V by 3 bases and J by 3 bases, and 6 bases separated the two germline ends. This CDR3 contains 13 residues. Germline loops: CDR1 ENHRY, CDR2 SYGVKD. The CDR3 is CAISDGSGNTIYF. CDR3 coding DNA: TGTGCCATCAGTGACGGCAGTGGAAACACCATATATTTT.

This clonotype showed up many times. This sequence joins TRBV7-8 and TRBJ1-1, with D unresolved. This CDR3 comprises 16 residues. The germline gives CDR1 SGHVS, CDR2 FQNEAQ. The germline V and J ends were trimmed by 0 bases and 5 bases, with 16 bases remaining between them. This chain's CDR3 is CASSLARFGGRTEAFF. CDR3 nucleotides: TGTGCCAGCAGCTTAGCGCGTTTTGGCGGGCGGACTGAAGCTTTCTTT.

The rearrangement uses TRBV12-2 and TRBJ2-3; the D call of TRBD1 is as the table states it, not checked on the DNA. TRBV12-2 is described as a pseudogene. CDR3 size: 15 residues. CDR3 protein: CASRLSGGVADTQYF. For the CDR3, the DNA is TGTGCAAGTCGCTTAAGTGGGGGGGTGGCAGATACGCAGTATTTT.

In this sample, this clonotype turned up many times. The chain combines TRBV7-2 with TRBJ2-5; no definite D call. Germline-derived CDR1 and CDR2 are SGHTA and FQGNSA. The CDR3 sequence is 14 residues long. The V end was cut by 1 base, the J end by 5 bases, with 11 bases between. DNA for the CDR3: TGTGCCAGCAGCTTAGATAGACTTTTGGAGACCCAGTACTTC. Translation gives CASSLDRLLETQYF. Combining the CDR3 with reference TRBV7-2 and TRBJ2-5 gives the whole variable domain GAGVSQSPSNKVTEKGKDVELRCDPISGHTALYWYRQSLGQGLEFLIYFQGNSAPDKSGLPSDRFSAERTGGSVSTLTIQRTQQEDSAVYLCASSLDRLLETQYFGPGTRLLVL.